This T cell receptor (beta chain) was documented in a study of molecular identifiers for immune sequencing clone quantification. The study's findings and limits: Spike-in Jurkat TCR RNA from a single cell reportedly registered among about a million naive cells.

Note on this clonotype: Its antigen is currently unknown. A much larger clone sits a single nucleotide away, making a read error possible.

TCRdb independently ran MiXCR on the PCR reads; one entry per CDR3 protein. The sample has 79,000 or so distinct CDR3 sequences; 20% to 30% are singletons. The TCR originated in a human donor in good health. Some libraries in this study had Jurkat cell RNA spiked in. Sequenced input: naive CD8+ T cells from blood, with Jurkat cell RNA spiked in. Subset denoted: FACS-sorted CD8+CD4-CCR7+CD45RA+ naive T cells.

The CDR3 loop is CASSYRETLRNTIYF. The CDR3, as DNA: TGTGCCAGCAGTTACCGCGAGACACTAAGAAACACCATATATTTT. The rearrangement joins TRBV28 to TRBJ1-3; D gene unclear. The germline CDR1 and CDR2 sequences are MDHEN and SYDVKM. Trimming removed 4 bases at V and 5 bases at J, with 15 bases between. This CDR3 region has 15 residues.